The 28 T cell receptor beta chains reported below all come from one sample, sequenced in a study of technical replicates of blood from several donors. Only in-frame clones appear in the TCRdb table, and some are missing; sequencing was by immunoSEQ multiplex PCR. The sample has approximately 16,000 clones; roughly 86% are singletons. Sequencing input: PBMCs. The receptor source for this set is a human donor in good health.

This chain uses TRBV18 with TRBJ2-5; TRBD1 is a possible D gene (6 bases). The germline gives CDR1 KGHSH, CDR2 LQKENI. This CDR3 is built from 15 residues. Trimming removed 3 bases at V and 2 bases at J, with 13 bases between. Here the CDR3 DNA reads TGTGCCAGCTCACCGGACAGTAGTGGGCAAGAGACCCAGTACTTC. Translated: CASSPDSSGQETQYF.

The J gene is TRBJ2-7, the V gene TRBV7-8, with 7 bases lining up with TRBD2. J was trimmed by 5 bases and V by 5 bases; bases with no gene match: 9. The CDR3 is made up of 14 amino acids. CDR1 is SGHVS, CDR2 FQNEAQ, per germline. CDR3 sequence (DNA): TGTGCCAGCAGCACCCGGACTAGGAAAAACGAGCAGTACTTC. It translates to CASSTRTRKNEQYF. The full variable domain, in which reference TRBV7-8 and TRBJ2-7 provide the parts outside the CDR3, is GAGVSQSPRYKVAKRGQDVALRCDPISGHVSLFWYQQALGQGPEFLTYFQNEAQLDKSGLPSDRFFAERPEGSVSTLKIQRTQQEDSAVYLCASSTRTRKNEQYFGPGTRLTVT.

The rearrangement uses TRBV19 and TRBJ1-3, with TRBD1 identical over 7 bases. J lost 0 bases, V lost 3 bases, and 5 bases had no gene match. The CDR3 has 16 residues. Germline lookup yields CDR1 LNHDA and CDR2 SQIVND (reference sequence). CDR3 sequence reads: CASSMIQGPSGNTIYF. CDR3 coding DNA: TGTGCCAGTAGTATGATACAGGGGCCCTCTGGAAACACCATATATTTT.

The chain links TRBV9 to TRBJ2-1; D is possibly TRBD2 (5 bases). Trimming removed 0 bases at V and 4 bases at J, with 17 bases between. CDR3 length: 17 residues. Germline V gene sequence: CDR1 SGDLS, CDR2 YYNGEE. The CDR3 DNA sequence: TGTGCCAGCAGCGTAGCTACCAGACTACGGGAATACAATGAGCAGTTCTTC. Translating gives CASSVATRLREYNEQFF.

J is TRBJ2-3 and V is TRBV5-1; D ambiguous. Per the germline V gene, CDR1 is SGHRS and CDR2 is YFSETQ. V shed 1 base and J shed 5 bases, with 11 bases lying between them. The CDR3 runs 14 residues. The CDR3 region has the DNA TGCGCCAGCAGCTTGTTCGCAGGTCAAGATACGCAGTATTTT. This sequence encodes CASSLFAGQDTQYF.

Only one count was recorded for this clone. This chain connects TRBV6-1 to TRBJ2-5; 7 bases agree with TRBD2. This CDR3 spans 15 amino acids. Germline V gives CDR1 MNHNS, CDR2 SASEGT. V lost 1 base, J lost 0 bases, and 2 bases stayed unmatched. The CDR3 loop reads CASSEGLADQETQYF. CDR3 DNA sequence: TGTGCCAGCAGTGAAGGGCTAGCGGACCAAGAGACCCAGTACTTC.

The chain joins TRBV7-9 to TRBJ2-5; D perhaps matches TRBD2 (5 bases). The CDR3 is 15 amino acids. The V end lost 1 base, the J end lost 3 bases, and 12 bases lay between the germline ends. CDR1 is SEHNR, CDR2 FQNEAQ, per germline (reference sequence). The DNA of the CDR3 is TGTGCCAGCAGCTTAGTTGGTAGCGTGGAAGAGACCCAGTACTTC. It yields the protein CASSLVGSVEETQYF.

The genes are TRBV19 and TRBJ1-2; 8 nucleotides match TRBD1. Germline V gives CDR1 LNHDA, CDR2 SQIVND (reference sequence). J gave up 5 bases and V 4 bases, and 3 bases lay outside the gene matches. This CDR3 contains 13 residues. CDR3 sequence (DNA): TGTGCCAGTAGTACAGGACAGGGATATGGCTACACCTTC. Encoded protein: CASSTGQGYGYTF.

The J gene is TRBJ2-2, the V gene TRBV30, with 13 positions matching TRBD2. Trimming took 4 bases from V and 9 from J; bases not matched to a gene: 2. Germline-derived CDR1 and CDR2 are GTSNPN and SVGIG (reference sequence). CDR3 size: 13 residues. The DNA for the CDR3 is TGTGCCTGGATACTAGCGGGAGGGAGGGAGCTGTTTTTT. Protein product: CAWILAGGRELFF. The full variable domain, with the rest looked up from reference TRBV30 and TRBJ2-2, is SQTIHQWPATLVQPVGSPLSLECTVEGTSNPNLYWYRQAAGRGLQLLFYSVGIGQISSEVPQNLSASRPQDRQFILSSKKLLLSDSGFYLCAWILAGGRELFFGEGSRLTVL.

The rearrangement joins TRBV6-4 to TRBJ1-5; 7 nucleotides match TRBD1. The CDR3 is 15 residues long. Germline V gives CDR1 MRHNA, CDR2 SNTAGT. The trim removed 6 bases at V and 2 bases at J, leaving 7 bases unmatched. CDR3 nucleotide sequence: TGTGCCAGCAGAAGAGACAGGGTAGGCAATCAGCCCCAGCATTTT. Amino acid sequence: CASRRDRVGNQPQHF.

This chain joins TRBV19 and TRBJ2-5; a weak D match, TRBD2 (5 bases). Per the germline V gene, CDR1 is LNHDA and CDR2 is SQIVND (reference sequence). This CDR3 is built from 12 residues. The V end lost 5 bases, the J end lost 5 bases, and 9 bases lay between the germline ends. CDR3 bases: TGTGCCAGTAGTGGACTTCGGGAGACCCAGTACTTC. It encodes CASSGLRETQYF.

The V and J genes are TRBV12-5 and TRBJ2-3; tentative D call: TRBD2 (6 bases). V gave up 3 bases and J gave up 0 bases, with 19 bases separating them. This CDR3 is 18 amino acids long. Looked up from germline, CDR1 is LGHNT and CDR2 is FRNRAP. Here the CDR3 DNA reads TGTGCTAGTGGTTTCTTCTCGGGACTCACAACTAGCACAGATACGCAGTATTTT. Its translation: CASGFFSGLTTSTDTQYF.

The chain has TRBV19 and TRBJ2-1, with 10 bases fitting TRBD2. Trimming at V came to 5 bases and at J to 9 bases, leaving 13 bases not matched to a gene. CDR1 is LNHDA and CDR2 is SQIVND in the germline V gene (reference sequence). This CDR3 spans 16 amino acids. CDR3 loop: CASSSETSGLGGEQFF. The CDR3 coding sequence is TGTGCCAGTAGTTCGGAGACTAGCGGGTTGGGTGGTGAGCAGTTCTTC. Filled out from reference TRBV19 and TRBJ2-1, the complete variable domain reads DGGITQSPKYLFRKEGQNVTLSCEQNLNHDAMYWYRQDPGQGLRLIYYSQIVNDFQKGDIAEGYSVSREKKESFPLTVTSAQKNPTAFYLCASSSETSGLGGEQFFGPGTRLTVL.

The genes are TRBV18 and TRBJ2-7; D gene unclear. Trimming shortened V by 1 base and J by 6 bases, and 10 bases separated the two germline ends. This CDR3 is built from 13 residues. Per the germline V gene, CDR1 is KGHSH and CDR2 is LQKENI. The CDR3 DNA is TGTGCCAGCTCACCACGAGCGCTGAGCGAGCAGTACTTC. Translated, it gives CASSPRALSEQYF.

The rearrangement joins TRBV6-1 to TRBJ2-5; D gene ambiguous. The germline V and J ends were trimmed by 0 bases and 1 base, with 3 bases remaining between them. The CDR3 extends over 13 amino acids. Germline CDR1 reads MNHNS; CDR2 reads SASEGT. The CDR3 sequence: CASSEAAQETQYF. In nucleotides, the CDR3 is TGTGCCAGCAGTGAAGCGGCCCAAGAGACCCAGTACTTC.

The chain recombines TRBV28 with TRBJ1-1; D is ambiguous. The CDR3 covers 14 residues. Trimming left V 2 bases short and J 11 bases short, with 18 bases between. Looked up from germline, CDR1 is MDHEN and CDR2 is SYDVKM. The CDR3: CASSLASLVPGAFF. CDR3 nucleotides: TGTGCCAGCAGTTTAGCGTCTTTGGTCCCGGGGGCTTTCTTT.

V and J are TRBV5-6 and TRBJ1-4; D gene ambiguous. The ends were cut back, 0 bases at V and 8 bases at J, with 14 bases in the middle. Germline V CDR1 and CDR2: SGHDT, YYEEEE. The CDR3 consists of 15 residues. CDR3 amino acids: CASSLGGPSLEKLFF. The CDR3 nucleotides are TGTGCCAGCAGCTTGGGAGGCCCCTCGTTGGAAAAACTGTTTTTT. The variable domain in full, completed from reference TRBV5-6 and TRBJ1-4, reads DAGVTQSPTHLIKTRGQQVTLRCSPKSGHDTVSWYQQALGQGPQFIFQYYEEEERQRGNFPDRFSGHQFPNYSSELNVNALLLGDSALYLCASSLGGPSLEKLFFGSGTQLSVL.

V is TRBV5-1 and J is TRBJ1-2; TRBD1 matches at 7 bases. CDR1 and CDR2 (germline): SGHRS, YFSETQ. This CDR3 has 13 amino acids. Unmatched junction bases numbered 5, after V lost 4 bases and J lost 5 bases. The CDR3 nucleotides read TGCGCCAGCAGCGACAGGGCGGCGTATGGCTACACCTTC. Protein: CASSDRAAYGYTF. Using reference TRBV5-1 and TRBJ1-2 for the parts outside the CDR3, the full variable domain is KAGVTQTPRYLIKTRGQQVTLSCSPISGHRSVSWYQQTPGQGLQFLFEYFSETQRNKGNFPGRFSGRQFSNSRSEMNVSTLELGDSALYLCASSDRAAYGYTFGSGTRLTVV.

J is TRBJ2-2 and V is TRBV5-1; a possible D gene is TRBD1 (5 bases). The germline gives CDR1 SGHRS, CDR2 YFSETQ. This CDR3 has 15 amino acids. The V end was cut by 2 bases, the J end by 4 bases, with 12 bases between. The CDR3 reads CASSFTQDVTGELFF. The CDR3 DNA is TGCGCCAGCAGCTTCACACAGGACGTCACCGGGGAGCTGTTTTTT.

The CDR3 DNA reads as TGTGCCAGCAGCTTAGGGTCGCGAGACACCGGGGAGCTGTTTTTT. Translated: CASSLGSRDTGELFF. The rearrangement uses TRBV7-6 and TRBJ2-2; no reliable D call. Trimming took off 1 base at V and 3 bases at J, with 9 bases between the two ends. CDR1 and CDR2 (germline): SGHVS, FNYEAQ. The CDR3 contains 15 residues.

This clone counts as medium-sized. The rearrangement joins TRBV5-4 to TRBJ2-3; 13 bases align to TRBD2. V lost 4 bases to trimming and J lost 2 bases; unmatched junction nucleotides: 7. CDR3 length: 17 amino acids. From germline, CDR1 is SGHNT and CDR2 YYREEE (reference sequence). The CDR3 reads CASSVRLAGGPTDTQYF. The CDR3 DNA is TGTGCCAGCAGCGTGAGACTAGCGGGAGGTCCCACAGATACGCAGTATTTT.

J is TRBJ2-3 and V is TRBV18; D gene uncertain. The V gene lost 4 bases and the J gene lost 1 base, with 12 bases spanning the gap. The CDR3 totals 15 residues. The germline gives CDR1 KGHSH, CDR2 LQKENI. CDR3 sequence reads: CASSRRGEGTDTQYF. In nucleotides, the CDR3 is TGTGCCAGCTCACGCCGAGGCGAGGGCACAGATACGCAGTATTTT.

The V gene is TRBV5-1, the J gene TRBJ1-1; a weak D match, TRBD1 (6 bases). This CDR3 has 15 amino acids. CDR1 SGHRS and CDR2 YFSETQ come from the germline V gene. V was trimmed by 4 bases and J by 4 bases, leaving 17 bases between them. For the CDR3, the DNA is TGCGCCAGCAGCACCAGCACAGGGTGGGGCACTGAAGCTTTCTTT. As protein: CASSTSTGWGTEAFF. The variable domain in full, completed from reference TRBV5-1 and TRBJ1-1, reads KAGVTQTPRYLIKTRGQQVTLSCSPISGHRSVSWYQQTPGQGLQFLFEYFSETQRNKGNFPGRFSGRQFSNSRSEMNVSTLELGDSALYLCASSTSTGWGTEAFFGQGTRLTVV.

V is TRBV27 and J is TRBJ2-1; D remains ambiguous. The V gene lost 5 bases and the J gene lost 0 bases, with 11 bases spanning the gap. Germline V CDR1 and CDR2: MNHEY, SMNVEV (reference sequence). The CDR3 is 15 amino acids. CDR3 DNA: TGTGCCAGCAGTCCCGACTCAAGCTCCTACAATGAGCAGTTCTTC. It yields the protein CASSPDSSSYNEQFF.

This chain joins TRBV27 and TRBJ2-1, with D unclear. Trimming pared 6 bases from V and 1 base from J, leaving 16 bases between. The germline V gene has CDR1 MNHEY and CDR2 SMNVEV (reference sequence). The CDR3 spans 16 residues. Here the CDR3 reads CASSLRSSLSYNEQFF. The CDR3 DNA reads TGTGCCAGCAGCCTTCGGAGCTCCCTATCCTACAATGAGCAGTTCTTC.

The DNA for the CDR3 is TGTGCCAGCAGTTTAAACGAGGACTACGAGCAGTACTTC. This sequence encodes CASSLNEDYEQYF. V gene TRBV27 combines with J gene TRBJ2-7; no definite D call. V gave up 2 bases and J gave up 3 bases, with 8 bases separating them. Germline assignment: CDR1 MNHEY and CDR2 SMNVEV (reference sequence). The CDR3 runs 13 residues.

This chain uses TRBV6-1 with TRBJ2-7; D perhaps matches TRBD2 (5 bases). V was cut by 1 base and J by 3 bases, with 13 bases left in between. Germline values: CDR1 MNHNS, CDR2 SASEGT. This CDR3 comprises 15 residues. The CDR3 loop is CASSEEASRIYEQYF. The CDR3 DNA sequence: TGTGCCAGCAGTGAAGAGGCTAGCAGGATCTACGAGCAGTACTTC.

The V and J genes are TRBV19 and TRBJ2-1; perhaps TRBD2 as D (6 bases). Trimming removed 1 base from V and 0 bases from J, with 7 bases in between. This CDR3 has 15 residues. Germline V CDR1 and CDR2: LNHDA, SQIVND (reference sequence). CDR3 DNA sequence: TGTGCCAGTAGTATAGCCGGGAGCTCCTACAATGAGCAGTTCTTC. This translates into CASSIAGSSYNEQFF.